These T cell receptor beta chains were read from a single sample in a study of vaccination effects on CD4 cells after COVID-19. Some clones are missing from TCRdb's copy, which holds only in-frame ones; the method was immunoSEQ multiplex PCR. There are nearly 45,000 clones in the sample; 65% to 70% occur only once, and roughly 29% lies in the top ten. These receptors are not linked to any known antigen. The sample consisted of CD4+ T cells from PBMCs cultured with a peptide pool, taken before COVID-19 vaccination. The receptors come from a human donor who had a prior SARS-CoV-2 infection. CDR3s include the opening cysteine and the closing phenylalanine or tryptophan. The D gene is left open where the match is weak. For some rows the clone size is stated as once, few or many, or as a class when expanded; others skip it.

CASSPSSWTRGYTF,TGTGCCAGCTCCCCATCTAGTTGGACCAGAGGCTACACCTTC,TRBV18,NA,NA,TRBJ1-2
CASSPSGGGYGYTF,TGTGCCAGCTCACCAAGTGGTGGCGGCTATGGCTACACCTTC,TRBV18,NA,NA,TRBJ1-2
CASSLDTGSYNEQFF,TGTGCCAGCAGCTTAGACACAGGCTCCTACAATGAGCAGTTCTTC,TRBV7-2,NA,NA,TRBJ2-1
CASRGPGDTGELFF,TGTGCCAGTAGGGGCCCAGGTGACACCGGGGAGCTGTTTTTT,TRBV19,NA,NA,TRBJ2-2
CASSIVGGAKNIQYF,TGTGCCAGTAGTATAGTGGGGGGGGCCAAAAACATTCAGTACTTC,TRBV19,NA,TRBD2,TRBJ2-4
CASSPTMGELGEQFF,TGTGCCAGCTCACCAACGATGGGGGAATTGGGTGAGCAGTTCTTC,TRBV18,NA,NA,TRBJ2-1
CASKRQGDSYEQYF,TGTGCCAGCAAGCGGCAGGGGGATTCCTACGAGCAGTACTTC,TRBV2,NA,TRBD1,TRBJ2-7
CASSPPGQKETQYF,TGTGCCAGCTCACCACCGGGACAGAAAGAGACCCAGTACTTC,TRBV18,few,TRBD1,TRBJ2-5
CASSISRPRETQYF,TGTGCCAGTAGTATCTCCCGCCCCAGGGAGACCCAGTACTTC,TRBV19,NA,NA,TRBJ2-5
CASSEDGRSYNEQFF,TGTGCCAGCAGTGAAGACGGTCGCTCCTACAATGAGCAGTTCTTC,TRBV6-1,NA,NA,TRBJ2-1
CASSPQTITMAFF,TGTGCCAGCAGCCCGCAGACAATTACTATGGCTTTCTTT,TRBV14,NA,NA,TRBJ1-1
CASSLAAGTGNEKLFF,TGTGCCAGCAGCTTAGCGGCCGGGACGGGTAATGAAAAACTGTTTTTT,TRBV7-9,NA,NA,TRBJ1-4
CASSASLGEQYF,TGTGCCAGCAGCGCGAGCCTTGGGGAGCAGTACTTC,TRBV7-9,few,NA,TRBJ2-7
CASSFGEGVTEAFF,TGCGCCAGCAGCTTCGGGGAGGGAGTCACTGAAGCTTTCTTT,TRBV5-1,NA,NA,TRBJ1-1
CASSELTGEEKLFF,TGTGCCAGCAGCGAACTGACAGGGGAGGAAAAACTGTTTTTT,TRBV9,few,TRBD1,TRBJ1-4
CATSDPRRGDYNEQFF,TGTGCCACCAGTGACCCCCGGCGTGGGGACTACAATGAGCAGTTCTTC,TRBV24-1,NA,NA,TRBJ2-1
CASSQDPGGSYGYTF,TGCGCCAGCAGCCAAGATCCGGGGGGAAGCTATGGCTACACCTTC,TRBV4-3,NA,NA,TRBJ1-2
CASTRGTGQNEQFF,TGTGCCAGCACACGAGGGACAGGGCAAAATGAGCAGTTCTTC,TRBV2,NA,TRBD1,TRBJ2-1
CASSQDRSRGSSYEQYF,TGCGCCAGCAGCCAAGATCGAAGCAGGGGGAGCTCCTACGAGCAGTACTTC,TRBV4-3,NA,TRBD1,TRBJ2-7
CASSPLLTGYGYTF,TGTGCCAGCAGTCCTCTATTGACAGGATATGGCTACACCTTC,TRBV2,NA,NA,TRBJ1-2
CASSQIILRDTDTQYF,TGTGCCAGCAGCCAAATAATCCTCCGGGACACAGATACGCAGTATTTT,TRBV14,once,NA,TRBJ2-3
CASSPFSANTEAFF,TGTGCCAGCTCACCTTTTTCAGCGAACACTGAAGCTTTCTTT,TRBV18,NA,NA,TRBJ1-1
CASSFQQGASTGELFF,TGCGCCAGCAGCTTCCAACAGGGGGCGAGCACCGGGGAGCTGTTTTTT,TRBV5-1,NA,TRBD1,TRBJ2-2
CASSYSGLEDNEQFF,TGTGCCAGCAGTTACTCGGGACTAGAGGACAATGAGCAGTTCTTC,TRBV6-5,NA,TRBD2,TRBJ2-1
CASKAFDTDTQYF,TGTGCCAGCAAAGCGTTTGACACAGATACGCAGTATTTT,TRBV5-6,NA,NA,TRBJ2-3
CAWARTPSSYEQYF,TGTGCCTGGGCCAGGACCCCCAGCTCCTACGAGCAGTACTTC,TRBV30,NA,NA,TRBJ2-7
CASSLSRTGGNQPQHF,TGTGCCAGCAGTTTATCTAGGACAGGAGGCAATCAGCCCCAGCATTTT,TRBV27,NA,TRBD1,TRBJ1-5
CASSDRTVNTGELFF,TGCGCCAGCAGCGACCGGACGGTGAACACCGGGGAGCTGTTTTTT,TRBV5-1,NA,NA,TRBJ2-2
CASSLEGEYSEQYF,TGTGCCAGCAGCTTAGAAGGGGAGTACAGCGAGCAGTACTTC,TRBV11-2,once,NA,TRBJ2-7
CASSLRVVGTDTQYF,TGTGCCAGCAGCTTAAGAGTAGTGGGCACAGATACGCAGTATTTT,TRBV7-3,NA,NA,TRBJ2-3
CASSERHANTEAFF,TGCGCCAGCAGCGAGAGACACGCGAACACTGAAGCTTTCTTT,TRBV5-1,NA,NA,TRBJ1-1
CASSRTGSRSSGANVLTF,TGTGCCAGCAGTCGAACAGGTTCCCGAAGCTCTGGGGCCAACGTCCTGACTTTC,TRBV6-6,NA,NA,TRBJ2-6
CSGDSGGTDTQYF,TGCAGCGGGGATAGCGGGGGCACAGATACGCAGTATTTT,TRBV29-1,few,TRBD2,TRBJ2-3
CASSHRGTEAFF,TGTGCCAGCAGCCATCGGGGGACTGAAGCTTTCTTT,TRBV3-1/TRBV3-2,NA,NA,TRBJ1-1
CASSFGENEQYF,TGTGCCAGCAGCTTCGGGGAAAACGAGCAGTACTTC,TRBV5-4,few,NA,TRBJ2-7
CASSATVGGNEQFF,TGTGCCAGCAGCGCCACAGTCGGTGGCAATGAGCAGTTCTTC,TRBV11-2,NA,NA,TRBJ2-1
CASSQDRTTTGELFF,TGCGCCAGCAGCCAAGATCGGACTACCACCGGGGAGCTGTTTTTT,TRBV4-3,NA,NA,TRBJ2-2
CASSFAGQAYEQYF,TGTGCCAGCAGTTTTGCGGGACAGGCCTACGAGCAGTACTTC,TRBV6-5,few,TRBD1,TRBJ2-7
CASNGETPKNQPQHF,TGTGCCAGCAACGGGGAAACCCCAAAGAATCAGCCCCAGCATTTT,TRBV2,few,NA,TRBJ1-5
CASSEIPAYNEQFF,TGTGCCAGCAGTGAAATTCCGGCCTACAATGAGCAGTTCTTC,TRBV6-1,once,NA,TRBJ2-1
CASSYFRAGGFETQYF,TGTGCCAGCAGTTACTTTCGAGCGGGGGGGTTTGAGACCCAGTACTTC,TRBV6-5,NA,TRBD2,TRBJ2-5
CASSQDVKQGGLYEQYF,TGCGCCAGCAGCCAAGATGTGAAACAGGGGGGTCTCTACGAGCAGTACTTC,TRBV4-3,NA,TRBD1,TRBJ2-7
CASSVAGGGLETQYF,TGTGCCAGCAGCGTAGCTGGGGGGGGCCTGGAGACCCAGTACTTC,TRBV9,NA,NA,TRBJ2-5
CASSRQIDRAGYGYTF,TGTGCCAGCAGCCGCCAAATAGACAGGGCGGGCTATGGCTACACCTTC,TRBV7-2,few,TRBD1,TRBJ1-2
CATTDRSPGEQYF,TGTGCCACCACGGACAGAAGCCCGGGTGAGCAGTACTTC,TRBV28,NA,NA,TRBJ2-7
CASSEFGDAGYTF,TGTGCCAGCAGTGAATTTGGGGACGCTGGCTACACCTTC,TRBV25-1,NA,NA,TRBJ1-2
CASSQGVSSGYQETQYF,TGTGCCAGCAGCCAGGGCGTTTCTAGCGGGTACCAAGAGACCCAGTACTTC,TRBV14,NA,TRBD2,TRBJ2-5
CASSLIVTGSTDTQYF,TGTGCCAGCAGTCTGATCGTTACAGGGAGCACAGATACGCAGTATTTT,TRBV6-4,NA,NA,TRBJ2-3
CASSFGLRETQYF,TGTGCCAGCAGCTTCGGATTACGAGAGACCCAGTACTTC,TRBV11-3,NA,NA,TRBJ2-5
CASSQENLGSYNEQFF,TGTGCCAGCAGCCAAGAAAATTTGGGGTCCTACAATGAGCAGTTCTTC,TRBV3-1/TRBV3-2,NA,NA,TRBJ2-1
CASSEARLNSPLHF,TGTGCCAGCAGTGAAGCGCGCCTCAATTCACCCCTCCACTTT,TRBV2,NA,NA,TRBJ1-6
CALRSGTDFNYGYTF,TGTGCCTTACGTTCCGGGACAGACTTTAACTATGGCTACACCTTC,TRBV30,few,TRBD1,TRBJ1-2
CASSLKANAAGGLNTGELFF,TGTGCCAGCAGCTTAAAGGCTAACGCGGCGGGAGGCCTGAACACCGGGGAGCTGTTTTTT,TRBV7-3,many,TRBD2,TRBJ2-2
CASSIPPLRASPTGELFF,TGTGCCAGCAGTATTCCCCCATTGAGGGCCTCGCCCACCGGGGAGCTGTTTTTT,TRBV7-8,few,NA,TRBJ2-2
CASSRGGEYQPQHF,TGTGCCAGCAGCCGTGGGGGGGAATATCAGCCCCAGCATTTT,TRBV6-5,NA,NA,TRBJ1-5